This TCR beta chain was observed in a study of T cells in Graves' hyperthyroidism and ophthalmopathy. Study outcomes and limitations: Ophthalmopathy and stable hyperthyroidism were told apart by a 13 V-J model.

On this clonotype itself: What it recognizes is unknown. A much bigger clone sits one base away, suggesting this may be a read error.

This CDR3 has 18 residues. Germline CDR1 reads SGDLS; CDR2 reads YYNGEE. The investigators amplified TCR beta CDR3 regions from RNA transcripts. The HTBI set primed first-round TCR CDR3 RT-PCR. MiXCR, run by TCRdb on the multiplex PCR reads, gives a single entry per CDR3 protein. The table records a few hundred thousand distinct CDR3 sequences, approximately 44% of them present only once. Sequencing input: peripheral blood or thyroid tissue (not recorded which). The chain combines TRBV9 with TRBJ1-4; 9 bases agree with TRBD1. This sequence originates from a woman younger than 30 with Graves' hyperthyroidism. The CDR3 region is CASSVTGTGRGSNEELFF. Here the CDR3 DNA reads TGTGCCAGCAGCGTCACCGGGACAGGGCGTGGATCTAATGAAGAACTGTTTTTT.